The clone carrying this TCR beta chain was observed a few times. Germline V CDR1 and CDR2: GTSNPN, SVGIG (reference sequence). V lost 8 bases and J lost 6; bases outside the gene matches: 6. The CDR3 loop spans 11 amino acids. A second PCR of roughly 7 to 11 cycles used a sample-barcoded 5' primer and a J-beta primer mix. A single record per CDR3 protein comes from TCRdb applying MiXCR to the 5' RACE reads. Here the sample spans more than 500,000 distinct CDR3 sequences, over 25% being singletons. This sample was included in a study of blood T cells in healthy people across ages. This same sample was also taken into another study, of T cells of mothers and their children.

This clonotype was sampled from a boy aged 2 to 9 in good health. The specimen was blood. The chain joins TRBV30 to TRBJ2-7; TRBD2 matches 8 bases. The CDR3, as DNA: TGTGCCGGGACTAGAGCCTCCGAGCAGTACTTC. Encoded protein: CAGTRASEQYF.